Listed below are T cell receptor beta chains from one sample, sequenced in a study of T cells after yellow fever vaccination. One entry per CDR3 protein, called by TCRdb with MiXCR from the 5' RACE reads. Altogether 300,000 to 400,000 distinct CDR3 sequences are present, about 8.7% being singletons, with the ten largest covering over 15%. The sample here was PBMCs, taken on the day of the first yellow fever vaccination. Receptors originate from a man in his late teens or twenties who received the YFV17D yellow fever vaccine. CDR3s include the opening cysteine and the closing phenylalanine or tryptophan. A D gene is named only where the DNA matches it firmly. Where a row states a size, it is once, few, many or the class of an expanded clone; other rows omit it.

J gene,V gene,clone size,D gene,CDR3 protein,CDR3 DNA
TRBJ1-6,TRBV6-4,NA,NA,CASSASSGGRSPLHF,TGTGCCAGCAGTGCCTCTTCGGGGGGTCGATCACCCCTCCACTTT
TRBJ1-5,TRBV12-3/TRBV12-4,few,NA,CASRTGYNQPQHF,TGTGCCAGCAGAACAGGGTACAATCAGCCCCAGCATTTT
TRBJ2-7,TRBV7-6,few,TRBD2,CASSLSAGEAYEQYF,TGTGCCAGCAGCTTATCGGCGGGGGAGGCTTACGAGCAGTACTTC
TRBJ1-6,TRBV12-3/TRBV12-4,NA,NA,CASSLSGSGASPLHF,TGTGCCAGCAGTTTATCTGGTAGCGGGGCTTCACCCCTCCACTTT
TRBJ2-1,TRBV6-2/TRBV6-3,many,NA,CASSYNRYRNEQFF,TGTGCCAGCAGTTACAATCGGTACCGCAATGAGCAGTTCTTC
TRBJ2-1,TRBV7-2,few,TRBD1,CASSLGTGVNEQFF,TGTGCCAGCAGCTTGGGAACAGGGGTGAATGAGCAGTTCTTC
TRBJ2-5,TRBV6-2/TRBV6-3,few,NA,CASSEAETQYF,TGTGCCAGCAGTGAGGCTGAGACCCAGTACTTC
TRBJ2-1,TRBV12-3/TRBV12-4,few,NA,CANSVGTPSNEQFF,TGTGCCAATTCCGTCGGGACTCCTAGCAATGAGCAGTTCTTC
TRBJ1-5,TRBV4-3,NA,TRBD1,CASSQARTGAQPQHF,TGCGCCAGCAGCCAAGCTCGGACAGGGGCTCAGCCCCAGCATTTT
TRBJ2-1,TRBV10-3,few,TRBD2,CAIRVHLAGSYNEQFF,TGTGCCATCAGGGTCCACCTAGCGGGCTCCTACAATGAGCAGTTCTTC
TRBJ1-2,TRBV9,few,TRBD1,CASSADPGQGDGYTF,TGTGCCAGCAGCGCTGATCCGGGACAGGGAGATGGCTACACCTTC
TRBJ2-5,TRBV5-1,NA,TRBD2,CASSTSGGAEETQYF,TGCGCCAGCTCGACTAGCGGGGGGGCAGAGGAGACCCAGTACTTC
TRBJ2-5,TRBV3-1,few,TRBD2,CASSQGSSGQGTQYF,TGTGCCAGCAGCCAAGGTTCTAGCGGGCAAGGGACCCAGTACTTC
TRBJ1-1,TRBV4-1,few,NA,CASSQAGQFLNTEAFF,TGCGCCAGCAGCCAAGCCGGGCAGTTCCTAAACACTGAAGCTTTCTTT
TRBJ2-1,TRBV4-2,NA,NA,CASSQDTLDSYNEQFF,TGTGCCAGCAGCCAAGATACGCTTGACTCATACAATGAGCAGTTCTTC
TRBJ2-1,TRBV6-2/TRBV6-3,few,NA,CASSYWGGVDEQFF,TGTGCCAGCAGTTACTGGGGGGGCGTGGATGAGCAGTTCTTC
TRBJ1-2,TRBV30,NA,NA,CACQSPGTYGYTF,TGTGCCTGCCAGTCCCCGGGGACCTATGGCTACACCTTC
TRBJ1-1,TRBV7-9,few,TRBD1,CASSLEDRRNTEAFF,TGTGCCAGCAGCTTAGAGGACAGGCGGAACACTGAAGCTTTCTTT
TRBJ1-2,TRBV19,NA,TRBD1,CASSFQGAYGYTF,TGTGCCAGTAGTTTTCAGGGGGCCTATGGCTACACCTTC
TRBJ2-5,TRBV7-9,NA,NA,CASSLRWQGEETQYF,TGTGCCAGCAGCTTAAGATGGCAGGGCGAAGAGACCCAGTACTTC
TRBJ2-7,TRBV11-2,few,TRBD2,CASSITGGPMYEQYF,TGTGCCAGCAGCATCACGGGGGGGCCGATGTACGAGCAGTACTTC
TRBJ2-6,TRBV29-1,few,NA,CSVPREDSPGANVLTF,TGCAGCGTTCCCAGGGAAGATTCCCCTGGGGCCAACGTCCTGACTTTC
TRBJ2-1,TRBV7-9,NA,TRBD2,CASSRGLAGGSEQFF,TGTGCCAGCAGCCGCGGACTAGCGGGGGGGTCAGAGCAGTTCTTC
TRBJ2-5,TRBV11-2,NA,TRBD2,CASSFGTSGGGETQYF,TGTGCCAGCAGCTTTGGGACTAGCGGGGGTGGGGAGACCCAGTACTTC
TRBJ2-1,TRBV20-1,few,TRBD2,CSAALGLVRGEQFF,TGCAGTGCTGCCCTTGGACTAGTTAGGGGTGAGCAGTTCTTC
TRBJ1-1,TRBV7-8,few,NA,CASSLDPGKPSAFF,TGTGCCAGCAGCTTAGATCCGGGGAAGCCGTCAGCTTTCTTT
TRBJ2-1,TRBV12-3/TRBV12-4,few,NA,CASSLAGTRGQFF,TGTGCCAGCAGTTTAGCCGGGACCAGGGGGCAGTTCTTC
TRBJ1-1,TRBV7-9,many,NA,CASSWLGGTEAFF,TGTGCCAGCAGCTGGTTAGGGGGGACTGAAGCTTTCTTT
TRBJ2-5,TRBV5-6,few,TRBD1,CASSLGWDSATQYF,TGTGCCAGCAGCTTGGGGTGGGACAGCGCGACCCAGTACTTC
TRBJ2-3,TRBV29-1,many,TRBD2,CSVDWRGATDTQYF,TGCAGCGTTGACTGGCGGGGGGCCACAGATACGCAGTATTTT
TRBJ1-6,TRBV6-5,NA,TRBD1,CASSYFDRTGNNSPLHF,TGTGCCAGCAGTTACTTCGACCGGACAGGGAATAATTCACCCCTCCACTTT
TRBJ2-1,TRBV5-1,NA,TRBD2,CASSLMGTSLYNEQFF,TGCGCCAGCAGCTTGATGGGGACTAGCCTTTACAATGAGCAGTTCTTC
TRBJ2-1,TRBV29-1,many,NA,CSVKGFSYNEQFF,TGCAGCGTTAAGGGGTTCTCCTACAATGAGCAGTTCTTC
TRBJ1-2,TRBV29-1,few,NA,CSVGGLNYGYTF,TGCAGCGTTGGAGGGCTTAACTATGGCTACACCTTC
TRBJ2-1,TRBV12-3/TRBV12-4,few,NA,CASSTGRADEQFF,TGTGCCAGCAGCACTGGGCGGGCGGATGAGCAGTTCTTC
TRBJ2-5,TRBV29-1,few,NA,CSVEDLGDSSETQYF,TGCAGCGTTGAAGATCTTGGGGACTCTAGTGAGACCCAGTACTTC
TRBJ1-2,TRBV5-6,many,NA,CASSRWGARGYTF,TGTGCCAGCAGCCGGTGGGGGGCGCGGGGCTACACCTTC
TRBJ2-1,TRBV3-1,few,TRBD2,CASSLGTSGGPGDEQFF,TGTGCCAGCAGCCTCGGGACTAGCGGGGGCCCCGGAGATGAGCAGTTCTTC
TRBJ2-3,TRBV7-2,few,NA,CASSENARGTQYF,TGTGCCAGCAGCGAGAATGCACGGGGTACGCAGTATTTT
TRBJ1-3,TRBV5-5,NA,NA,CASSLAVLTGNTIYF,TGTGCCAGCAGCTTGGCAGTCCTAACTGGAAACACCATATATTTT
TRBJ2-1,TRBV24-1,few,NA,CATSDFRQAYNEQFF,TGTGCCACCAGTGATTTCAGGCAGGCTTACAATGAGCAGTTCTTC
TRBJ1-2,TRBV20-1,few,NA,CSARDTGKANYGYTF,TGCAGTGCTAGAGATACGGGGAAAGCTAACTATGGCTACACCTTC
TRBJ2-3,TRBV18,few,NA,CASSTVSGRGTTDTQYF,TGTGCCAGCTCAACCGTTTCTGGCAGGGGCACGACAGATACGCAGTATTTT
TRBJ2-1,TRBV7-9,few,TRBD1,CASSARQGRKLEQFF,TGTGCCAGCAGCGCCCGACAGGGTCGGAAGCTAGAGCAGTTCTTC
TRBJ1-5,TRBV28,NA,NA,CASTPGAVDQPQHF,TGTGCCAGCACCCCGGGGGCAGTTGATCAGCCCCAGCATTTT
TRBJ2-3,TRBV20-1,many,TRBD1,CSGKTGAPDTQYF,TGCAGCGGAAAAACAGGGGCCCCAGATACGCAGTATTTT